The rows below give T cell receptor beta chains drawn from one sample of a study of beta chain features in type 1 diabetes. TCRdb's copy holds only in-frame clones and misses some; the assay was immunoSEQ multiplex PCR. The sample records 250,000 to 400,000 clones, 14% being singletons. Sequences were obtained from central memory CD4+ T cells from blood. Receptor source: a man under 40 in good health. Each CDR3 is given with its conserved first and last residue. The order of the fields is J gene, clone size, V gene, D gene, CDR3 protein, CDR3 DNA. D genes are given only for firm matches. Size is stated for part of the rows, as once, few or many counts, or as a class when the clone is expanded.

j_gene: TRBJ2-1
abundance: few
v_gene: TRBV7-2
d_gene: TRBD2
CDR3aa: CASSLAHSSGYNEQFF
CDR3nt: TGTGCCAGCAGCTTAGCGCACAGTAGCGGGTACAATGAGCAGTTCTTC

j_gene: TRBJ2-3
abundance: few
v_gene: TRBV4-2
d_gene: .
CDR3aa: CASSPGVYGSGTDTQYF
CDR3nt: TGTGCCAGCAGCCCTGGGGTGTATGGGAGTGGCACAGATACGCAGTATTTT

j_gene: TRBJ2-3
abundance: few
v_gene: TRBV7-2
d_gene: .
CDR3aa: CASSPLAITDTQYF
CDR3nt: TGTGCCAGCAGCCCTTTGGCCATCACAGATACGCAGTATTTT

j_gene: TRBJ1-1
abundance: .
v_gene: TRBV6-6
d_gene: .
CDR3aa: CASSLDRYTEAFF
CDR3nt: TGTGCCAGCAGCTTAGACAGGTACACTGAAGCTTTCTTT

j_gene: TRBJ2-2
abundance: .
v_gene: TRBV5-1
d_gene: .
CDR3aa: CASSLEIGELFF
CDR3nt: TGCGCCAGCAGCTTGGAGATCGGGGAGCTGTTTTTT

j_gene: TRBJ1-5
abundance: few
v_gene: TRBV5-5
d_gene: .
CDR3aa: CASSLDPSGNQPQHF
CDR3nt: TGTGCCAGCAGCTTAGATCCCTCGGGCAATCAGCCCCAGCATTTT

j_gene: TRBJ2-3
abundance: .
v_gene: TRBV7-8
d_gene: .
CDR3aa: CASSLRLGPDTQYF
CDR3nt: TGTGCCAGCAGCTTAAGACTGGGGCCAGATACGCAGTATTTT

j_gene: TRBJ1-2
abundance: .
v_gene: TRBV5-4
d_gene: .
CDR3aa: CASSLNPGNGYTF
CDR3nt: TGTGCCAGCAGCTTGAACCCAGGGAACGGCTACACCTTC

j_gene: TRBJ1-3
abundance: many
v_gene: TRBV25-1
d_gene: TRBD1
CDR3aa: CASSGGQVWGNTIYF
CDR3nt: TGTGCCAGCAGTGGCGGACAGGTGTGGGGAAACACCATATATTTT

j_gene: TRBJ1-2
abundance: .
v_gene: TRBV5-4
d_gene: .
CDR3aa: CASSQGGMIGGYTF
CDR3nt: TGCGCCAGCAGCCAAGGGGGTATGATAGGTGGCTACACCTTC

j_gene: TRBJ1-6
abundance: few
v_gene: TRBV6-5
d_gene: .
CDR3aa: CASSDFYFVF
CDR3nt: TGTGCCAGCAGTGATTTTTATTTTGTGTTT

j_gene: TRBJ1-6
abundance: .
v_gene: TRBV5-1
d_gene: TRBD1
CDR3aa: CASSLRTGRDSPLHF
CDR3nt: TGCGCCAGCAGCTTGCGGACAGGGAGAGATTCACCCCTCCACTTT

j_gene: TRBJ2-2
abundance: .
v_gene: TRBV7-8
d_gene: TRBD1
CDR3aa: CASSRTGPGELFF
CDR3nt: TGTGCCAGCAGCCGGACAGGGCCCGGGGAGCTGTTTTTT

j_gene: TRBJ2-1
abundance: .
v_gene: TRBV7-8
d_gene: .
CDR3aa: CASSLLRGYEQFF
CDR3nt: TGTGCCAGCAGCTTATTAAGGGGGTATGAGCAGTTCTTC

j_gene: TRBJ1-1
abundance: few
v_gene: TRBV27
d_gene: TRBD1
CDR3aa: CASSRQGARTEAFF
CDR3nt: TGTGCCAGCAGTCGACAGGGGGCTAGGACTGAAGCTTTCTTT

j_gene: TRBJ1-1
abundance: .
v_gene: TRBV7-9
d_gene: TRBD1
CDR3aa: CASSLRTGNTEAFF
CDR3nt: TGTGCCAGCAGCTTACGGACAGGGAACACTGAAGCTTTCTTT

j_gene: TRBJ1-5
abundance: few
v_gene: TRBV7-3
d_gene: .
CDR3aa: CASSLNPNQPQHF
CDR3nt: TGTGCCAGCAGCTTAAACCCCAATCAGCCCCAGCATTTT

j_gene: TRBJ2-5
abundance: .
v_gene: TRBV12-5
d_gene: .
CDR3aa: CASGLGQVTPPHF
CDR3nt: TGTGCTAGTGGTTTAGGCCAGGTCACTCCCCCCCACTTC

j_gene: TRBJ2-1
abundance: .
v_gene: TRBV7-2
d_gene: TRBD2
CDR3aa: CASSRGSSGPYNEQFF
CDR3nt: TGTGCCAGCAGCCGCGGGTCTAGCGGGCCGTACAATGAGCAGTTCTTC

j_gene: TRBJ2-3
abundance: .
v_gene: TRBV2
d_gene: .
CDR3aa: CASRRQRGTDTQYF
CDR3nt: TGTGCCAGCAGGAGACAGCGGGGCACAGATACGCAGTATTTT

j_gene: TRBJ1-5
abundance: .
v_gene: TRBV19
d_gene: .
CDR3aa: CASSIVRAGNQPQHF
CDR3nt: TGTGCCAGTAGTATAGTTCGGGCAGGTAATCAGCCCCAGCATTTT

j_gene: TRBJ2-2
abundance: .
v_gene: TRBV7-9
d_gene: TRBD2
CDR3aa: CASSLTGTSRAGELFF
CDR3nt: TGTGCCAGCAGCTTGACCGGGACTAGTAGGGCCGGGGAGCTGTTTTTT

j_gene: TRBJ1-5
abundance: few
v_gene: TRBV30
d_gene: .
CDR3aa: CAWSGWGQPQHF
CDR3nt: TGTGCCTGGAGCGGGTGGGGTCAGCCCCAGCATTTT

j_gene: TRBJ2-7
abundance: .
v_gene: TRBV7-2
d_gene: TRBD2
CDR3aa: CASSLVAGGSRYEQYF
CDR3nt: TGTGCCAGCAGCTTAGTAGCGGGGGGATCCCGCTACGAGCAGTACTTC

j_gene: TRBJ1-5
abundance: .
v_gene: TRBV28
d_gene: .
CDR3aa: CASSPPPPGNQPQHF
CDR3nt: TGTGCCAGCAGTCCTCCCCCCCCGGGCAATCAGCCCCAGCATTTT

j_gene: TRBJ2-5
abundance: few
v_gene: TRBV7-3
d_gene: TRBD2
CDR3aa: CASSPSSGQETQYF
CDR3nt: TGTGCCAGCAGTCCTTCTAGCGGCCAAGAGACCCAGTACTTC

j_gene: TRBJ2-3
abundance: .
v_gene: TRBV7-9
d_gene: .
CDR3aa: CASSLSLSTDTQYF
CDR3nt: TGTGCCAGCAGCTTATCCCTTAGCACAGATACGCAGTATTTT

j_gene: TRBJ1-2
abundance: .
v_gene: TRBV2
d_gene: TRBD1
CDR3aa: CASSERRGANYGYTF
CDR3nt: TGTGCCAGCAGTGAACGCAGGGGGGCTAACTATGGCTACACCTTC

j_gene: TRBJ2-7
abundance: .
v_gene: TRBV9
d_gene: .
CDR3aa: CASSVDGRLYEQYF
CDR3nt: TGTGCCAGCAGCGTAGATGGTCGACTCTACGAGCAGTACTTC

j_gene: TRBJ1-4
abundance: few
v_gene: TRBV5-6
d_gene: .
CDR3aa: CASSFGVNEKLFF
CDR3nt: TGTGCCAGCAGCTTCGGGGTTAATGAAAAACTGTTTTTT

j_gene: TRBJ2-3
abundance: .
v_gene: TRBV7-2
d_gene: .
CDR3aa: CATQIRTGMADTQYF
CDR3nt: TGTGCCACCCAAATTAGGACTGGAATGGCAGATACGCAGTATTTT

j_gene: TRBJ1-2
abundance: .
v_gene: TRBV4-1
d_gene: .
CDR3aa: CASSPMGYGYTF
CDR3nt: TGCGCCAGCAGCCCCATGGGCTATGGCTACACCTTC

j_gene: TRBJ1-2
abundance: few
v_gene: TRBV5-1
d_gene: TRBD1
CDR3aa: CASSSTGDYGYTF
CDR3nt: TGCGCCAGCAGCTCGACAGGGGACTATGGCTACACCTTC

j_gene: TRBJ2-1
abundance: many
v_gene: TRBV9
d_gene: TRBD2
CDR3aa: CASSVGSGSVGEQFF
CDR3nt: TGTGCCAGCAGCGTAGGGAGCGGGAGTGTCGGTGAGCAGTTCTTC

j_gene: TRBJ2-2
abundance: many
v_gene: TRBV7-7
d_gene: .
CDR3aa: CASSLRQGTGELFF
CDR3nt: TGTGCTAGCAGCTTACGGCAGGGCACCGGGGAGCTGTTTTTT

j_gene: TRBJ1-3
abundance: .
v_gene: TRBV29-1
d_gene: .
CDR3aa: CSVAAKAGNTIYF
CDR3nt: TGCAGCGTTGCCGCGAAGGCCGGAAACACCATATATTTT

j_gene: TRBJ2-1
abundance: .
v_gene: TRBV6-6
d_gene: .
CDR3aa: CASRIYGGSYNEQFF
CDR3nt: TGTGCCAGCAGAATATACGGGGGCTCCTACAATGAGCAGTTCTTC

j_gene: TRBJ2-2
abundance: few
v_gene: TRBV5-1
d_gene: .
CDR3aa: CASSIGHSNTGELFF
CDR3nt: TGCGCCAGCAGTATCGGGCACTCGAACACCGGGGAGCTGTTTTTT

j_gene: TRBJ2-4
abundance: .
v_gene: TRBV6-1
d_gene: TRBD2
CDR3aa: CASRTSHENIQYF
CDR3nt: TGTGCCAGCAGGACTAGCCACGAAAACATTCAGTACTTC

j_gene: TRBJ2-1
abundance: few
v_gene: TRBV7-2
d_gene: TRBD2
CDR3aa: CASSSRAGDSYNEQFF
CDR3nt: TGTGCCAGCAGCTCGCGGGCGGGGGACTCCTACAATGAGCAGTTCTTC

j_gene: TRBJ2-4
abundance: .
v_gene: TRBV2
d_gene: TRBD2
CDR3aa: CASSALSGGVAKNIQYF
CDR3nt: TGTGCCAGCAGCGCCCTCAGCGGGGGGGTAGCCAAAAACATTCAGTACTTC

j_gene: TRBJ1-5
abundance: .
v_gene: TRBV19
d_gene: TRBD1
CDR3aa: CASSRNDRGLVQPQHF
CDR3nt: TGTGCCAGTAGTCGAAATGACAGGGGGCTCGTTCAGCCCCAGCATTTT

j_gene: TRBJ2-7
abundance: .
v_gene: TRBV29-1
d_gene: .
CDR3aa: CSVRGNGPYEQYF
CDR3nt: TGCAGCGTTCGGGGCAACGGCCCCTACGAGCAGTACTTC

j_gene: TRBJ2-3
abundance: few
v_gene: TRBV9
d_gene: .
CDR3aa: CASSPWAVTDTQYF
CDR3nt: TGTGCCAGCAGCCCTTGGGCGGTCACAGATACGCAGTATTTT

j_gene: TRBJ1-2
abundance: .
v_gene: TRBV7-9
d_gene: .
CDR3aa: CASSAQGGYGYTF
CDR3nt: TGTGCCAGCAGCGCACAGGGAGGCTATGGCTACACCTTC

j_gene: TRBJ1-3
abundance: .
v_gene: TRBV6-6
d_gene: .
CDR3aa: CASSAQGSGNTIYF
CDR3nt: TGTGCCAGCAGTGCACAGGGTTCTGGAAACACCATATATTTT

j_gene: TRBJ2-5
abundance: .
v_gene: TRBV6-6
d_gene: .
CDR3aa: CASSALGETQYF
CDR3nt: TGTGCCAGCAGTGCGTTGGGAGAGACCCAGTACTTC

j_gene: TRBJ2-1
abundance: few
v_gene: TRBV5-1
d_gene: .
CDR3aa: CASSLGPGSNEQFF
CDR3nt: TGCGCCAGCAGCTTGGGGCCAGGGAGCAATGAGCAGTTCTTC

j_gene: TRBJ2-2
abundance: .
v_gene: TRBV18
d_gene: .
CDR3aa: CASSPPLSGAGELFF
CDR3nt: TGTGCCAGCTCACCACCGCTTAGCGGCGCCGGGGAGCTGTTTTTT

j_gene: TRBJ2-7
abundance: .
v_gene: TRBV18
d_gene: .
CDR3aa: CASSPSRTYEQYF
CDR3nt: TGTGCCAGCTCACCAAGCCGTACCTACGAGCAGTACTTC

j_gene: TRBJ1-1
abundance: .
v_gene: TRBV19
d_gene: .
CDR3aa: CASREVGYAFF
CDR3nt: TGTGCCAGTCGGGAGGTAGGGTACGCTTTCTTT